Listed here is a single T cell receptor (beta chain). Original processing methods: By means of reference gene primer amplification, nucleated cell counts were estimated. Method: immunoSEQ multiplex PCR; TCRdb's copy keeps in-frame clones and lacks some. Clone size and the V and J calls come from that table; the DNA yielded D and trimming. Among 220,000 or so clones listed, 70% to 85% were seen once. Germline V gives CDR1 SGHDT, CDR2 YYEEEE. This CDR3 is built from 17 residues. V gave up 1 base and J gave up 8 bases, with 24 bases separating them. The record originates from a study of blood T cell repertoires in COVID-19. On the study more broadly: The United States, Italy and Spain supplied acute and convalescent COVID-19 samples.

Sequencing was performed on PBMCs or T cells enriched from blood (not recorded which). The chain recombines TRBV5-6 with TRBJ1-2, with D tentatively TRBD1 (5 bases). The source is a middle-aged woman with acute COVID-19. For the CDR3, the DNA is TGTGCCAGCAGCTTGAGGATCCGGGCGCCAGGTAGGGGAGGCTACACCTTC. Translating it yields CASSLRIRAPGRGGYTF.